This T cell receptor beta chain was identified in a study of T cell responses to AZD1222 COVID-19 vaccine. General study findings and limits: Only after the peak T cell response were repertoires sampled.

TCRdb keeps only in-frame clones here, not all; method: immunoSEQ multiplex PCR. The table lists 240,000 or so clones, approximately 93% of them singletons. V dropped 8 bases and J dropped 2 bases, with 12 bases sitting between them. Germline lookup yields CDR1 MDHEN and CDR2 SYDVKM. This CDR3 comprises 13 residues. As for this clone: Its antigen remains unknown.

The chain carries TRBV28 and TRBJ2-5; the D call may be TRBD1 or TRBD2 (5 bases each). The sample in question was peripheral blood, obtained on day 0 of AZD1222 vaccination. The receptor comes from an adult in good health. DNA of the CDR3: TGTGCCAGCTCCGGGACGCCTCAAGAGACCCAGTACTTC. It yields the protein CASSGTPQETQYF.